One and the same sample provided the 27 T cell receptor beta chains below, sequenced in a study of T cells in Graves' hyperthyroidism and ophthalmopathy (dated by TCRdb to the late 2010s). Receptor amplification or capture employed multiplex PCR. Data came from an Illumina HiSeq 2000. TCR beta CDR3 regions were amplified from RNA transcripts. For the first round of RT-PCR on the TCR CDR3, the HTBI primer set was used together with the Qiagen OneStep RT-PCR kit. TCRdb itself trimmed the public reads at Q25 with fastp, ran MiXCR and retained productive beta chains. Identical CDR3 protein sequences are pooled into one entry, listed with their most common genes and DNA. For this sample the table gives 650,000 to 700,000 distinct CDR3 sequences, of which 15% to 20% were detected only once. The biggest ten clones account for 15% to 18% of the sample. Sequencing input: blood. These receptors originate from a man aged 50 or older with Graves' hyperthyroidism.

As DNA, the CDR3 is TGTGCCAGCGAAAGGACAGTCTATCAGCCCCAGCATTTT. Translated, it gives CASERTVYQPQHF. The chain carries TRBV6-1 and TRBJ1-5; the D gene is possibly TRBD1 (6 bases). The CDR3 is 13 amino acids. V gave up 8 bases and J gave up 5 bases, with 13 bases separating them. The germline CDR1 and CDR2 sequences are MNHNS and SASEGT.

In its sample, this clonotype was seen many times. The V call is TRBV2, the J call TRBJ2-3, with TRBD1 identical over 11 bases. Germline loops: CDR1 SNHLY, CDR2 FYNNEI. The junction had 5 bases not matched to a gene; V was cut back by 6 bases and J by 0 bases. CDR3 length: 16 amino acids. CDR3 nucleotides: TGTGCCAGCAGATTTGGGACAGGGGGGAGCACAGATACGCAGTATTTT. Its translation: CASRFGTGGSTDTQYF.

A remark on this clonotype: A read error may explain this, as a much larger clone is one base away. The chain is built from TRBV15 and TRBJ2-1; TRBD1 might be the D (6 bases). Germline V gene sequence: CDR1 LNHNV, CDR2 YYDKDF (reference sequence). This CDR3 comprises 15 residues. The CDR3 here is CATSRDPGVGNEQLF. The CDR3 nucleotides are TGTGCCACCAGCAGAGATCCAGGGGTTGGGAATGAGCAGCTCTTC.

This clonotype was picked up many times. This sequence joins TRBV7-8 and TRBJ1-5; TRBD1 might be the D (6 bases). The V end lost 2 bases, the J end lost 7 bases, and 12 bases lay between the germline ends. This CDR3 has 14 amino acids. Germline V lookup: CDR1 SGHVS, CDR2 FQNEAQ. The CDR3 is CASSLQGGGQPQHF. The CDR3 bases are TGTGCCAGCAGCTTACAAGGGGGAGGACAGCCCCAGCATTTT.

The J gene is TRBJ2-3, the V gene TRBV18; weak D call: TRBD2 (5 bases). CDR3 length equals 15 residues. V lost 4 bases to trimming and J lost 7 bases, with 18 bases between them. Per germline, CDR1 KGHSH and CDR2 LQKENI. For the CDR3, the DNA is TGTGCCAGCTCACTCTCGTCAGGAGGCACGAATACGCAGTATTTT. Its translation is CASSLSSGGTNTQYF.

At least ten counts were recorded for this clonotype. The gene calls are TRBV5-1 and TRBJ2-3; TRBD2 is a possible D gene (5 bases). This CDR3 region has 14 residues. Germline assignment: CDR1 SGHRS and CDR2 YFSETQ. Trimming took 6 bases from V and 0 from J, leaving 11 bases between them. The CDR3 sequence: CASKAGPSTDTQYF. CDR3 coding DNA: TGCGCCAGCAAGGCGGGCCCTAGCACAGATACGCAGTATTTT.

This clonotype was seen at least ten times. The chain recombines TRBV2 with TRBJ2-5, with D tentatively TRBD1 or TRBD2 (5 bases each). CDR1 SNHLY and CDR2 FYNNEI come from the germline V gene. V gave up 4 bases and J gave up 6 bases, with 18 bases separating them. The CDR3 sequence is 15 residues long. The CDR3: CASSAEGTRRQTQYF. The CDR3 nucleotides are TGTGCCAGCAGTGCTGAGGGGACCCGCCGGCAGACCCAGTACTTC.

To note about this clonotype: One base away lies a much larger clone, so this may be a sequencing read error. The CDR3 DNA reads as TGTGCCAGCGCCCACCCTTCCGGGAGCTACAATGAGCAGTTCTTC. Its translation: CASAHPSGSYNEQFF. The chain employs TRBV6-1 and TRBJ2-1, with D possibly matching TRBD2 (6 bases). Between the trimmed V and J ends, which lost 8 bases and 3 bases, there was a span of 17 bases. The length of the CDR3 is 15 residues. The germline CDR1 and CDR2 sequences are MNHNS and SASEGT.

The chain combines TRBV30 with TRBJ1-1, with D perhaps TRBD1 (6 bases). V shed 4 bases and J shed 10 bases, with 16 bases lying between them. Germline assignment: CDR1 GTSNPN and CDR2 SVGIG (reference sequence). The CDR3 is made up of 12 amino acids. CDR3 region: CAWTTQGDVAFF. CDR3 nucleotide sequence: TGTGCCTGGACCACACAGGGCGATGTAGCTTTCTTT.

This clonotype came up many times. The chain couples TRBV2 to TRBJ1-2; 11 bases fit TRBD1. The CDR3 sequence is 15 residues long. Germline CDR1 is SNHLY and CDR2 is FYNNEI. V lost 6 bases, J lost 1 base, and 4 bases stayed unmatched. This CDR3 is CASREDRGLNYGYTF. CDR3 nucleotide sequence: TGTGCCAGCAGGGAGGACAGGGGGCTTAACTATGGCTACACCTTC.

This clonotype was counted at least ten times. The rearrangement joins TRBV29-1 to TRBJ2-7; no clear D. V was pared by 4 bases and J by 0 bases, with 7 bases between. Germline values: CDR1 SQVTM, CDR2 ANQGSEA. This CDR3 region has 12 residues. The CDR3 reads CSVVQRSYEQYF. The CDR3 region has the DNA TGCAGCGTTGTTCAACGCTCCTACGAGCAGTACTTC.

At least ten counts were recorded for this clonotype. V is TRBV28 and J is TRBJ1-2; the match to TRBD1 covers 9 bases. From germline, CDR1 is MDHEN and CDR2 SYDVKM. The CDR3 loop spans 12 amino acids. The ends lost 10 bases at V and 8 bases at J; junction bases unmatched: 8. CDR3 DNA: TGTGCCACCAAACAGGGGGCGGAGGGCTACACCTTC. Translating it yields CATKQGAEGYTF.

The V gene is TRBV30, the J gene TRBJ1-3; TRBD1 matches at 9 bases. The V gene end was trimmed by 2 bases and the J gene end by 4 bases; junction bases not matched to a gene: 6. The CDR3 is 15 residues long. Germline V gene lookup returns CDR1 GTSNPN and CDR2 SVGIG (reference sequence). The CDR3 DNA follows: TGTGCCTGGAGTACCGGGACAGGGCCAGGAAACACCATATATTTT. This encodes CAWSTGTGPGNTIYF.

There are a few counts of this clonotype. The chain uses TRBV20-1 and TRBJ2-1; the D gene is possibly TRBD2 (5 bases). Germline loops: CDR1 DFQATT, CDR2 SNEGSKA (reference sequence). With 0 bases removed from V and 9 bases from J, the gap between germline ends came to 15 bases. This CDR3 contains 14 residues. The CDR3 sequence: CSARDNEGISEQFF. As DNA, the CDR3 is TGCAGTGCTAGAGATAATGAGGGAATTTCTGAGCAGTTCTTC.

A few counts support this clonotype. This chain links TRBV5-5 with TRBJ2-7; 7 bases map to TRBD1. The V segment lost 5 bases and the J segment 1 base; nucleotides outside the gene matches: 9. This CDR3 region has 15 residues. The germline CDR1 and CDR2 sequences are SGHKS and YYEKEE (reference sequence). The CDR3 protein is CASRTLGRGSYEQYF. The DNA for the CDR3 is TGTGCCAGCAGGACTCTGGGCAGGGGGTCCTACGAGCAGTACTTC.

This clonotype was detected ten times or more. This sequence joins TRBV3-1 and TRBJ1-2; 10 bases map to TRBD1. Looked up from germline, CDR1 is LGHDT and CDR2 is YNNKEL (reference sequence). V dropped 3 bases and J dropped 4; count of bases not matched to a gene: 5. The CDR3 loop spans 15 amino acids. The CDR3 DNA follows: TGTGCCAGCAGCCAGACGACAGGGGGCACCTATGGCTACACCTTC. Translating it yields CASSQTTGGTYGYTF.

CDR3 sequence (DNA): TGCAGCGCTGGGACAGTCTACGAGCAGTACTTC. Translation gives CSAGTVYEQYF. This sequence joins TRBV29-1 and TRBJ2-7, with 7 bases that match TRBD1. J gave up 3 bases and V 7 bases, and 3 bases lay outside the gene matches. Germline lookup yields CDR1 SQVTM and CDR2 ANQGSEA. The CDR3 covers 11 residues.

In its sample, this clonotype was seen many times. J is TRBJ2-3 and V is TRBV11-2; D call uncertain. There are 15 residues in the CDR3. V dropped 1 base and J dropped 0 bases, with 8 bases sitting between them. Germline CDR1 SGHAT, CDR2 FQNNGV. The CDR3 sequence: CASSLGQYSTDTQYF. The CDR3 nucleotides are TGTGCCAGCAGCTTAGGACAATATAGCACAGATACGCAGTATTTT.

This clonotype has ten or more counts. The rearrangement uses TRBV3-1 and TRBJ2-7, with 10 bases identical to TRBD1. V shed 0 bases, J shed 0 bases, and the junction held 2 bases outside the gene matches. Germline CDR1 reads LGHDT; CDR2 reads YNNKEL (reference sequence). The CDR3 consists of 16 residues. The CDR3 loop is CASSQEGQGNSYEQYF. DNA for the CDR3: TGTGCCAGCAGCCAAGAGGGACAGGGGAACTCCTACGAGCAGTACTTC.

This clonotype was observed many times. The chain couples TRBV5-5 to TRBJ1-5; weak D call: TRBD1 (5 bases). V lost 4 bases and J lost 7, with 18 bases in between. Germline loops: CDR1 SGHKS, CDR2 YYEKEE (reference sequence). The CDR3 covers 15 residues. CDR3 coding DNA: TGTGCCAGCAGCCTTTGGCGGGACCAGGCGCAGCCCCAGCATTTT. It translates to CASSLWRDQAQPQHF.

This clonotype has more than one count but fewer than ten. The chain is built from TRBV20-1 and TRBJ2-7; D may be TRBD2 (5 bases). Trimming stripped 0 bases from V and 0 bases from J, with 18 bases between. The CDR3 runs to 17 residues. CDR1 and CDR2 (germline): DFQATT, SNEGSKA (reference sequence). CDR3 coding DNA: TGCAGTGCTAGAGATCTCTATTCTCCAGAGGGCTCCTACGAGCAGTACTTC. It encodes CSARDLYSPEGSYEQYF.

J is TRBJ1-1 and V is TRBV18; D not resolved. Trimming removed 2 bases at V and 2 bases at J, with 6 bases between. The CDR3 runs to 13 residues. CDR1 and CDR2 (germline): KGHSH, LQKENI. The CDR3 is CASSPGDNTEAFF. In DNA form, the CDR3 reads TGTGCCAGCTCACCAGGGGATAACACTGAAGCTTTCTTT.

This clonotype was recorded many times. J is TRBJ2-1 and V is TRBV27; possibly TRBD1 for D (5 bases). The V and J ends lost 5 bases and 5 bases respectively, with 22 bases between them. The CDR3 totals 17 residues. CDR1 and CDR2 (germline): MNHEY, SMNVEV (reference sequence). CDR3: CASSPMWTRKDHNEQFF. The CDR3 coding sequence is TGTGCCAGCAGTCCCATGTGGACAAGGAAAGACCACAATGAGCAGTTCTTC.

The chain links TRBV12-3 or TRBV12-4 to TRBJ2-1; 12 bases fit TRBD2. Trimming cost V 7 bases and J 10 bases; bases outside gene matches: 8. The CDR3 is 14 residues long. The DNA for the CDR3 is TGTGCCAGCAACCCCCTAGCGGGAGGGATAGAGCAGTTCTTC. It encodes CASNPLAGGIEQFF.

CDR3 coding DNA: TGTGCCAGCAGCGTCAGGGGGGGAAGCTATGGCTACACCTTC. This gives the protein CASSVRGGSYGYTF. This chain connects TRBV25-1 to TRBJ1-2; 7 nucleotides align to TRBD1. CDR3 size: 14 residues. Germline CDR1 reads MGHDK; CDR2 reads SYGVNS. V gave up 6 bases and J gave up 4 bases; unmatched junction bases: 8.

This clonotype showed up just a few times. The genes are TRBV6-5 and TRBJ1-1, with a possible D match to TRBD1 (6 bases). Looked up from germline, CDR1 is MNHEY and CDR2 is SVGAGI. This CDR3 comprises 17 residues. V dropped 2 bases and J dropped 0 bases, with 16 bases sitting between them. CDR3 in DNA: TGTGCCAGCAGTTACGGGGCAGGGGCGATACTGAACACTGAAGCTTTCTTT. The encoded protein is CASSYGAGAILNTEAFF.

This clonotype showed up many times. This chain connects TRBV18 to TRBJ1-2; no reliable D call. CDR3 length equals 12 residues. V was clipped by 5 bases and J by 0 bases, with 4 bases between them. The germline CDR1 and CDR2 sequences are KGHSH and LQKENI. This CDR3 reads CASSVANYGYTF. CDR3 sequence (DNA): TGTGCCAGCTCAGTAGCTAACTATGGCTACACCTTC.